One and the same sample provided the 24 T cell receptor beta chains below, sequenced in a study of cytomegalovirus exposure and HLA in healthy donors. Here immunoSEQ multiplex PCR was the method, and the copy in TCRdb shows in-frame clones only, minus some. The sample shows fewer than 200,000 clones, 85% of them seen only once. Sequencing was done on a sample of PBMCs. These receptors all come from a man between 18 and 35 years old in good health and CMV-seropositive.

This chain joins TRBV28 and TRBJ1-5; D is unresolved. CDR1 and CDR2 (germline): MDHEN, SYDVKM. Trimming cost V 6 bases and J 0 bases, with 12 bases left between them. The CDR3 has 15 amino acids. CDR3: CASRNSDYSNQPQHF. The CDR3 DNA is TGTGCCAGCAGGAACTCAGACTATAGCAATCAGCCCCAGCATTTT.

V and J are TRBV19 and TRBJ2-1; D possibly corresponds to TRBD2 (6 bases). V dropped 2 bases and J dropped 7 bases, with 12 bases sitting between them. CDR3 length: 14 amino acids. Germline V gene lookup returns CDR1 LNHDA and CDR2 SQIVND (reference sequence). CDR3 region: CASSIRGAGNEQFF. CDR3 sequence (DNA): TGTGCCAGTAGTATACGAGGGGCGGGAAATGAGCAGTTCTTC.

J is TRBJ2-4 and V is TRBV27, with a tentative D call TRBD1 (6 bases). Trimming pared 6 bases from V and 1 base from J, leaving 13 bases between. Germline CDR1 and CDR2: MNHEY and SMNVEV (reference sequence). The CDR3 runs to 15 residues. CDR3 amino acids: CASRSLRGAKNIQYF. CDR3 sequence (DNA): TGTGCCAGCAGGTCCTTAAGGGGGGCCAAAAACATTCAGTACTTC.

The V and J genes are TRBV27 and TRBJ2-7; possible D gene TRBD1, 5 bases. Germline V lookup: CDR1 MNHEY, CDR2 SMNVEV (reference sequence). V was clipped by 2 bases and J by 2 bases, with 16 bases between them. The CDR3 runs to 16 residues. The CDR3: CASSLVGVGGAYEQYF. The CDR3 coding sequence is TGTGCCAGCAGTTTAGTAGGGGTAGGCGGAGCCTACGAGCAGTACTTC.

CDR3 in DNA: TGTGCCAGCAGCTTAAAATTATCGGGCTACGAGCAGTACTTC. It specifies CASSLKLSGYEQYF. The chain joins TRBV7-8 to TRBJ2-7; D call uncertain. V was shortened by 2 bases and J by 3 bases, with 11 bases between the two germline ends. CDR1 SGHVS and CDR2 FQNEAQ come from the germline V gene. The CDR3 has 14 amino acids.

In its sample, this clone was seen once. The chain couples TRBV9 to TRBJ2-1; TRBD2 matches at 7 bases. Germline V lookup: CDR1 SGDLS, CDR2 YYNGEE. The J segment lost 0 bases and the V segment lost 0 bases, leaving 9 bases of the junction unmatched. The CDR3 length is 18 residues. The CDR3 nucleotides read TGTGCCAGCAGCGTAGGTCGAGGCGGGAGCAGCTCCTACAATGAGCAGTTCTTC. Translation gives CASSVGRGGSSSYNEQFF.

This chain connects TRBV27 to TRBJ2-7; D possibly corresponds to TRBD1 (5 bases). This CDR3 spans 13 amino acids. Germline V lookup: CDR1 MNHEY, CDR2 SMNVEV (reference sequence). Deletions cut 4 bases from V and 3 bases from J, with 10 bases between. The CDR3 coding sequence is TGTGCCAGCAGTTCGGCAGGGTACTACGAGCAGTACTTC. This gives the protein CASSSAGYYEQYF.

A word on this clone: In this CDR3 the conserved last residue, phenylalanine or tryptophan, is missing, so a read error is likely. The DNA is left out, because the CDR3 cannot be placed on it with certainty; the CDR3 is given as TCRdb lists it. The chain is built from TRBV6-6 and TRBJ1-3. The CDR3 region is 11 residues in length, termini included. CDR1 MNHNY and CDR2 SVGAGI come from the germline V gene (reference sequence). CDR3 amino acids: CASSYAGIKAL.

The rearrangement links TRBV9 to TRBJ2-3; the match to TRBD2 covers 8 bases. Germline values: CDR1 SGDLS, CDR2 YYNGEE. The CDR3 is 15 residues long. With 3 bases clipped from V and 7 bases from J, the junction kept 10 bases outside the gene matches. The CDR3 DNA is TGTGCCAGCAGCGGCACTAGCGGCCGGGGGTATACGCAGTATTTT. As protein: CASSGTSGRGYTQYF.

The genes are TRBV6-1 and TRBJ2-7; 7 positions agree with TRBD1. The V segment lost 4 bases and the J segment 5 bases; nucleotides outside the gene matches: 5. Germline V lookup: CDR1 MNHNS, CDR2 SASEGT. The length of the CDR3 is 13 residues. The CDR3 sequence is CASSVDRSHEQYF. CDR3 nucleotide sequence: TGTGCCAGCAGTGTGGACAGGTCCCACGAGCAGTACTTC.

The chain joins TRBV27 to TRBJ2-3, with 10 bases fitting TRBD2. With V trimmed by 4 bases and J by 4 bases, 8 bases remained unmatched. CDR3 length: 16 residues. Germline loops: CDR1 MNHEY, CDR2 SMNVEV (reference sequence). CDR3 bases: TGTGCCAGCAGTTCCCCCCTAGCGGGAGCCGCAGATACGCAGTATTTT. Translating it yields CASSSPLAGAADTQYF.

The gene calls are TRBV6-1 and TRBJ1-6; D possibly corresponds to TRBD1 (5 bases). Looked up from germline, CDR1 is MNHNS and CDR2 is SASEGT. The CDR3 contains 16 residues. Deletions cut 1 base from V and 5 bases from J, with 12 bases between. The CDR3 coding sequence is TGTGCCAGCAGTGAAGTGGGGCCGGCTAATAATTCACCCCTCCACTTT. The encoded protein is CASSEVGPANNSPLHF.

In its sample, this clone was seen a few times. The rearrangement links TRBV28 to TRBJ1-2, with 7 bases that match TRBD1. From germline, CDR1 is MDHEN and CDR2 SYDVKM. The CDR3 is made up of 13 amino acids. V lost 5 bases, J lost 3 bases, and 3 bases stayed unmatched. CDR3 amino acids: CASSPGQDYGYTF. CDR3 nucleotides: TGTGCCAGCAGTCCCGGACAGGACTATGGCTACACCTTC.

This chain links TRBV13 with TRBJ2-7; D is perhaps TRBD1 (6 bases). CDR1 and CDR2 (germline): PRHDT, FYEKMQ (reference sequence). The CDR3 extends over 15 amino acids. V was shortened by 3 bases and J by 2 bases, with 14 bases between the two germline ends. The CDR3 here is CASSLRGYKPYEQYF. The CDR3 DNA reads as TGTGCCAGCAGCTTGAGGGGGTATAAACCCTACGAGCAGTACTTC. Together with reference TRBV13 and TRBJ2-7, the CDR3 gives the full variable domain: AAGVIQSPRHLIKEKRETATLKCYPIPRHDTVYWYQQGPGQDPQFLISFYEKMQSDKGSIPDRFSAQQFSDYHSELNMSSLELGDSALYFCASSLRGYKPYEQYFGPGTRLTVT.

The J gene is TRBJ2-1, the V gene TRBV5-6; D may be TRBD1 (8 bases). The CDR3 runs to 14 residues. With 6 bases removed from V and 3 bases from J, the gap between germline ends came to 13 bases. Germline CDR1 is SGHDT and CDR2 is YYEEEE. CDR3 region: CASITGGVYNEQFF. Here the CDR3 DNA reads TGTGCCAGCATCACAGGGGGGGTCTACAATGAGCAGTTCTTC.

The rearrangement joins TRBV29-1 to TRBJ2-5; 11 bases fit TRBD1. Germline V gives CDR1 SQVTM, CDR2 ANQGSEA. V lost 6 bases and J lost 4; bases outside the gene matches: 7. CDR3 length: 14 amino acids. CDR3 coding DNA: TGCAGCGTACAACGGGACAGGGGGGGAGAGACCCAGTACTTC. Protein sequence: CSVQRDRGGETQYF.

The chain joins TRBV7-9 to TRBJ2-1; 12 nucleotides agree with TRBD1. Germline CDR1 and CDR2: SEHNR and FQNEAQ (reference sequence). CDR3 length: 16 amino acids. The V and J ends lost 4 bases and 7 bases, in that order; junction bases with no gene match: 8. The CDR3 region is CASSSWGTGGANEQFF. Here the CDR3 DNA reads TGTGCCAGCAGCTCGTGGGGGACAGGGGGCGCGAATGAGCAGTTCTTC.

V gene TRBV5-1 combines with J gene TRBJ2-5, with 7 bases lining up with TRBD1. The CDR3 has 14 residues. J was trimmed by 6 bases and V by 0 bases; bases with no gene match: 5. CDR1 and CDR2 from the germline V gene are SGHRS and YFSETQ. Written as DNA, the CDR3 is TGCGCCAGCAGCTTGGGGCAGGGGGAAAAGACCCAGTACTTC. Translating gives CASSLGQGEKTQYF.

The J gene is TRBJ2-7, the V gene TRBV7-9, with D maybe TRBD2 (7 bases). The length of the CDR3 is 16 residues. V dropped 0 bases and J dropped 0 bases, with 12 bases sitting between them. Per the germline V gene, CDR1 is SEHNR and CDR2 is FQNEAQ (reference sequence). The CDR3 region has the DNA TGTGCCAGCAGCTTAGCAAGAGGGGGGGACTCCTACGAGCAGTACTTC. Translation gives CASSLARGGDSYEQYF.

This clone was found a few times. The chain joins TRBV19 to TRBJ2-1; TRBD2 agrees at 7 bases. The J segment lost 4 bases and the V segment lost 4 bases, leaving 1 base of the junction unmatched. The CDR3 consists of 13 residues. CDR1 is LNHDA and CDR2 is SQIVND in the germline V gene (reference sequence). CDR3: CASSREGYNEQFF. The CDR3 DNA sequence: TGTGCCAGTAGTAGGGAGGGTTACAATGAGCAGTTCTTC.

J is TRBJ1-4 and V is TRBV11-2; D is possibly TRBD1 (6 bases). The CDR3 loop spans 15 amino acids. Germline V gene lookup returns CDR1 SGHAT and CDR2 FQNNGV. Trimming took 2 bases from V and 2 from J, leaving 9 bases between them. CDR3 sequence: CASSLRDNTNEKLFF. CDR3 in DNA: TGTGCCAGCAGCTTACGGGACAACACTAATGAAAAACTGTTTTTT.

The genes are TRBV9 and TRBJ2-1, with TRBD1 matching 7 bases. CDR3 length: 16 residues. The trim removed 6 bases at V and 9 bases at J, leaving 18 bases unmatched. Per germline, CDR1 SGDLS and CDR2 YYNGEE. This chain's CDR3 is CASTQLQFTGVPEQFF. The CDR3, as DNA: TGTGCCAGCACCCAACTCCAGTTCACAGGGGTGCCTGAGCAGTTCTTC.

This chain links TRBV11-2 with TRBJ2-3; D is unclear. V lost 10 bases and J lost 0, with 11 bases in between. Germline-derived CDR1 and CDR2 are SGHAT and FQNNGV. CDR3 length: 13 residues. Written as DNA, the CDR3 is TGTGCCACACGGCGGTCTAGCACAGATACGCAGTATTTT. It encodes CATRRSSTDTQYF. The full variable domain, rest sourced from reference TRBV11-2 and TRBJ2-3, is EAGVAQSPRYKIIEKRQSVAFWCNPISGHATLYWYQQILGQGPKLLIQFQNNGVVDDSQLPKDRFSAERLKGVDSTLKIQPAKLEDSAVYLCATRRSSTDTQYFGPGTRLTVL.

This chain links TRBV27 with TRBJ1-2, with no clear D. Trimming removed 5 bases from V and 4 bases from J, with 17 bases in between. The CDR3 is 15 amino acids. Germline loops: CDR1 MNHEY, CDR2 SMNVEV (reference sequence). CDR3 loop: CASSPPGMLGYGYTF. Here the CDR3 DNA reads TGTGCCAGCAGTCCCCCGGGGATGCTAGGCTATGGCTACACCTTC.